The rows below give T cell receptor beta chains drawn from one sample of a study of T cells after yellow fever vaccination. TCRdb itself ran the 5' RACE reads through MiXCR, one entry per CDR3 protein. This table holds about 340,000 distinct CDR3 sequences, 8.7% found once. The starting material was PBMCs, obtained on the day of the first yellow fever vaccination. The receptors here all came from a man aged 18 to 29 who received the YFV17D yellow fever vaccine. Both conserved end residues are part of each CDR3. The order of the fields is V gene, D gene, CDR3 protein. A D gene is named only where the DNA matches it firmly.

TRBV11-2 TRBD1 CASSSFGTDYGYTF
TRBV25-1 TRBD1 CASSGAGQGYEQYF
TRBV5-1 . CASSQMTAAGEKLFF
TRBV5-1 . CASAQQNSYNEQFF
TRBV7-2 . CASSSRQGRYGYTF
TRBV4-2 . CASSQDPRGPKETQYF
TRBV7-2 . CASSLNTGVETQYF
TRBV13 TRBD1 CASSFKRTGANYGYTF
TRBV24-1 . CATSERTETKTQYF
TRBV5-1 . CASSLAGAGRTDTQYF
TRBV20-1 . CSARGASERYF
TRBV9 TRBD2 CASSARGGVSYNEQFF
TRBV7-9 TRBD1 CASSESGQGRGDQPQHF
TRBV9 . CASSLSLRDGDTEAFF
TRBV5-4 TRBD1 CASSLLTGGSETQYF
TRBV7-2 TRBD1 CASSSPGQGVNTGELFF
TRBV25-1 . CASSEYFGEAFF
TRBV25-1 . CASSEPGPRSDTQYF
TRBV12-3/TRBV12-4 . CASSSPGGELFF
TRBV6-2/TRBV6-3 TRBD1 CASSYGDRVQETQYF
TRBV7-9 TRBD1 CASSTTGSSSDTQYF
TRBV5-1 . CASSGNQGLEAFF
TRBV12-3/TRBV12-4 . CASSFPVAGNTIYF
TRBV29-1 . CSVAFSGANVLTF
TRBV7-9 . CASSLARGSVDNEQFF
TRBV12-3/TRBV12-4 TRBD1 CASSFGYGTDEQFF
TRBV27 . CASRLLMNTEAFF
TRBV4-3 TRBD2 CASSRRGGTGELFF
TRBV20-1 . CSAGPILYTEAFF
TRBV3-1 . CASSPDSAGNTIYF
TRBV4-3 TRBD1 CASSQGRGSLEAFF